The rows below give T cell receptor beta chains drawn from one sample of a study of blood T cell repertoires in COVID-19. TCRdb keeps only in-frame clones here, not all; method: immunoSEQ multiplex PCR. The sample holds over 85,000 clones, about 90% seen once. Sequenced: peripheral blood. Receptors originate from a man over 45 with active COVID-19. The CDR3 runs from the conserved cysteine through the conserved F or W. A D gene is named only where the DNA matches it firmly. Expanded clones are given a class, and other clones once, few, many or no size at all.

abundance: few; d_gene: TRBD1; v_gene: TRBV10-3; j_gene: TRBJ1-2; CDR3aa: CAIKGTEEDGYTF; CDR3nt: TGTGCCATCAAGGGGACAGAAGAAGATGGCTACACCTTC
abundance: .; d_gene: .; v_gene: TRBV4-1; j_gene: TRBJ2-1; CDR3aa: CASSQVQTGRNEQFF; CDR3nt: TGCGCCAGCAGCCAAGTTCAAACAGGGAGAAATGAGCAGTTCTTC
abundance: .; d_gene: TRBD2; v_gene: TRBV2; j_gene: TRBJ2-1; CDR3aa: CASSPSWAGGYNEQFF; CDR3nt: TGTGCCAGCAGTCCAAGCTGGGCGGGGGGGTACAATGAGCAGTTCTTC
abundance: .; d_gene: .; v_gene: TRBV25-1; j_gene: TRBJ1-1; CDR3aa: CASMGRGNTEAFF; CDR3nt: TGTGCCAGCATGGGGAGGGGGAACACTGAAGCTTTCTTT
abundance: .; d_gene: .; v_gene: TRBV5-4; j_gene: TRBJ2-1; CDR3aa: CASSFLAKNEQFF; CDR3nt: TGTGCCAGCAGCTTCCTAGCGAAGAATGAGCAGTTCTTC
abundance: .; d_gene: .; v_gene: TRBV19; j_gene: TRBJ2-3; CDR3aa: CATADTDTDTQYF; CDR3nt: TGTGCAACTGCGGACACAGACACAGATACGCAGTATTTT
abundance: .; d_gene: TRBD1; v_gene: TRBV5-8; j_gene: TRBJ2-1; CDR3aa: CASVLPYRGGISEQFF; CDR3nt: TGTGCCAGCGTCCTCCCTTACAGGGGCGGAATCAGTGAGCAGTTCTTC
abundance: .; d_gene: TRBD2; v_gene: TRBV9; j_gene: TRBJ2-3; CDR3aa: CASSAAGSIADTQYF; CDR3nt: TGTGCCAGCAGCGCAGCGGGGAGTATAGCAGATACGCAGTATTTT
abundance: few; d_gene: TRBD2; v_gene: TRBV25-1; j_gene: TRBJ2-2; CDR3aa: CASSEMTSGRTNTGELFF; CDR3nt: TGTGCCAGCAGTGAAATGACTAGCGGACGGACGAACACCGGGGAGCTGTTTTTT
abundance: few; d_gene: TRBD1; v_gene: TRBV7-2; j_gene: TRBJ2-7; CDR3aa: CASSLAKQTGGSYEQYF; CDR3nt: TGTGCCAGCAGCTTAGCGAAGCAAACAGGGGGCAGCTACGAGCAGTACTTC
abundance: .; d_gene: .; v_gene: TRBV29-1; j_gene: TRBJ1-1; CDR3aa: CSVERRLGPNTEAFF; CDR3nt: TGCAGCGTTGAACGGAGACTCGGCCCGAACACTGAAGCTTTCTTT
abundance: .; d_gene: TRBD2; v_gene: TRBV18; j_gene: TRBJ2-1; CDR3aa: CASSPQRTRSYNEQFF; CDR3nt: TGTGCCAGCTCACCACAGAGGACTAGATCCTACAATGAGCAGTTCTTC
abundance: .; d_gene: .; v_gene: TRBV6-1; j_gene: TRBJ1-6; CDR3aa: CASSEAIHYTLSNSPLHF; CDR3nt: TGTGCCAGCAGTGAAGCCATCCATTATACATTATCCAATTCACCCCTCCACTTT
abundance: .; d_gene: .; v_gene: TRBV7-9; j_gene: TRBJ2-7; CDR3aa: CASSSISREAGYEQYF; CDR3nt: TGTGCCAGCAGCTCCATCTCCAGGGAAGCTGGATACGAGCAGTACTTC
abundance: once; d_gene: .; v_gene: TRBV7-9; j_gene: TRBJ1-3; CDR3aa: CASSSHGGDGTIYF; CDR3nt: TGTGCCAGCAGCTCCCATGGGGGCGATGGCACCATATATTTT